This T cell receptor beta chain was obtained from a study of T cell repertoires in cytomegalovirus infection. The overall study: Signatures in public TCR beta sequences pointed to both CMV infection and matching HLA type. Study results and caveats: Carriage of CMV together with the relevant HLA was identifiable through cumulative public TCR beta family frequency. Ex vivo responses were dominated by HLA-C-restricted CMV-specific TCR beta clonotypes.

TCRdb itself ran the reads through MiXCR, one entry per CDR3 protein. This sample carries 40,000 to 50,000 distinct CDR3 sequences, 20% to 25% of them seen once, and the ten largest clones take approximately 17%. The V gene lost 3 bases and the J gene lost 0 bases, with 6 bases spanning the gap. This CDR3 is built from 14 residues. Germline loops: CDR1 MGHDK, CDR2 SYGVNS. This clonotype showed up just a few times. Antigen specificity is unknown. J is TRBJ1-3 and V is TRBV25-1; no clear D. This sequence was found in a human donor in good health (CMV status not recorded). Some clones in this sample may be carry-over from other donors' samples. Source material: PBMCs, sequenced either directly or after in vitro stimulation (not recorded which). The CDR3: CASSDPSSGNTIYF. The CDR3 DNA follows: TGTGCCAGCAGTGACCCGAGCTCTGGAAACACCATATATTTT.